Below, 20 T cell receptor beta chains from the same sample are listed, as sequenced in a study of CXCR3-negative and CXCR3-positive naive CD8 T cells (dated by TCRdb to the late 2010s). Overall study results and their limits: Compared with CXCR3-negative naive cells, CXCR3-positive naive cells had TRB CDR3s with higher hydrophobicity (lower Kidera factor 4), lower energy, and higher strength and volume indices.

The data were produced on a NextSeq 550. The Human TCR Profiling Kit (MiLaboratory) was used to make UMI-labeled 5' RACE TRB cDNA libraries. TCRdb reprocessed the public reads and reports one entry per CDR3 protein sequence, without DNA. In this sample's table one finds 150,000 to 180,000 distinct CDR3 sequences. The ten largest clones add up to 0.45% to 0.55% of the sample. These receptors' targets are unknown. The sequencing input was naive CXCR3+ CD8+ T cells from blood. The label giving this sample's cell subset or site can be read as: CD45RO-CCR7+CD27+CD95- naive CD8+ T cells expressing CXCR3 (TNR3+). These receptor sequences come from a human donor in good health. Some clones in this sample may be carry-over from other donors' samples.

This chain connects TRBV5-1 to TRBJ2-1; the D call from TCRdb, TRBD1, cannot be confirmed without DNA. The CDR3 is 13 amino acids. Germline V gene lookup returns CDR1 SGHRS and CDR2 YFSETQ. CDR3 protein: CASSSTGQGAFFF.

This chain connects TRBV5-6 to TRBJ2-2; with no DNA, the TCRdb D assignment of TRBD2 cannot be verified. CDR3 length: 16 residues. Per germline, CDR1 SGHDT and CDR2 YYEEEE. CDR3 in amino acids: CASSAHQGPATGELFF.

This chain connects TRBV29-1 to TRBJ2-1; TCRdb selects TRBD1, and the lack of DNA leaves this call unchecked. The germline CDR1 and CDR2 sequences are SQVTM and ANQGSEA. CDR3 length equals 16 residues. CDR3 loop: CSVVGPGGRESDEQFF.

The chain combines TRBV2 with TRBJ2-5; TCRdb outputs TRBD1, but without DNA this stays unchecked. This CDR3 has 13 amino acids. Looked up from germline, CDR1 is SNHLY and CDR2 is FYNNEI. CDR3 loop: CASRQGGLETQYF.

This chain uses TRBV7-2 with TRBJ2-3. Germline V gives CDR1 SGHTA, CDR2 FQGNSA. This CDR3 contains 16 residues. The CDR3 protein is CASSPKTSTLTDTQYF.

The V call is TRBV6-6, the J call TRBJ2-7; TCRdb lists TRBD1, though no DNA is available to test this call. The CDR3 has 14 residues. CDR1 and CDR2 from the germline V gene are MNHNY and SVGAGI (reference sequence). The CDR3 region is CASSNGQRTYEQYF.

The CDR3 loop reads CASSYEYYEQYF. This chain uses TRBV7-9 with TRBJ2-7. Germline assignment: CDR1 SEHNR and CDR2 FQNEAQ (reference sequence). The CDR3 is 12 amino acids.

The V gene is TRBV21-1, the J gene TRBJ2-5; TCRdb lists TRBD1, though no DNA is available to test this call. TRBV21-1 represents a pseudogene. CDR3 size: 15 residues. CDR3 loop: CASSKGYSGGETQYF.

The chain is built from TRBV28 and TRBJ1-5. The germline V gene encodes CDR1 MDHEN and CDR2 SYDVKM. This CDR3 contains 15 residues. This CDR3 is CASSFFQSSNQPQHF.

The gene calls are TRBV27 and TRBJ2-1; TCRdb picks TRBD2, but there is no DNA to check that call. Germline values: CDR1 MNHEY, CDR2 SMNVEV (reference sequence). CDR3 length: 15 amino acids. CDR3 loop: CASSTLPGLDNEQFF.

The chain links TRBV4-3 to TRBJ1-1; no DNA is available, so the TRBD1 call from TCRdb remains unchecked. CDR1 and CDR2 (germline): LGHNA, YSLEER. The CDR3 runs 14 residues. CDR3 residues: CASSLTQGAYEAFF.

The CDR3 spells CASSSDRSLGSTDTQYF. This chain uses TRBV6-6 with TRBJ2-3; TCRdb's assignment of TRBD1 cannot be checked, as there is no DNA. The germline gives CDR1 MNHNY, CDR2 SVGAGI (reference sequence). There are 17 residues in the CDR3.

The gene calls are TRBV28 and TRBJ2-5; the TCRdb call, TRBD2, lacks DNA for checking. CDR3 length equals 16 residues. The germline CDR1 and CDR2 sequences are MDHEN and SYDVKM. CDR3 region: CASSRAAGEIEETQYF.

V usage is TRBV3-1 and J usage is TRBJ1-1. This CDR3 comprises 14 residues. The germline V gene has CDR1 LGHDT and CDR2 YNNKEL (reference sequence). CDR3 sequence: CASSHQREGTEAFF.

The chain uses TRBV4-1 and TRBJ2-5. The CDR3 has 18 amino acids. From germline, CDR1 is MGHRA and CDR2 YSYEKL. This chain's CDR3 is CASSQEVVVQEPQETQYF.

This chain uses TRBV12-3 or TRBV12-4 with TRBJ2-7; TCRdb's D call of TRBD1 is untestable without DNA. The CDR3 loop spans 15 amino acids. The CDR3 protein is CASRGEGGVSDEQYF.

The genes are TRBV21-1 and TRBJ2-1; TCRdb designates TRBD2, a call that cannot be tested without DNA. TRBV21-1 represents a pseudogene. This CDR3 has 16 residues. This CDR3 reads CASSKDRPRGRSEQFF.

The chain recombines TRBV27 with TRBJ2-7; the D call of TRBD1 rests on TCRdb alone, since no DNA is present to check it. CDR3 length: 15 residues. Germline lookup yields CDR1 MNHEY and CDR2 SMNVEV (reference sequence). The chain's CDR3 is CASSPGTGPPYEQYF.

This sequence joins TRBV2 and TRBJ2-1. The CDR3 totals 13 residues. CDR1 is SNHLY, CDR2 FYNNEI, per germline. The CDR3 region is CASRPTAYNEQFF.

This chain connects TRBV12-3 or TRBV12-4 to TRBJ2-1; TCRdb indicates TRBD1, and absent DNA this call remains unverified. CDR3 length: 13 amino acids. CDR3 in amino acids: CASSSQGYNEQFF.